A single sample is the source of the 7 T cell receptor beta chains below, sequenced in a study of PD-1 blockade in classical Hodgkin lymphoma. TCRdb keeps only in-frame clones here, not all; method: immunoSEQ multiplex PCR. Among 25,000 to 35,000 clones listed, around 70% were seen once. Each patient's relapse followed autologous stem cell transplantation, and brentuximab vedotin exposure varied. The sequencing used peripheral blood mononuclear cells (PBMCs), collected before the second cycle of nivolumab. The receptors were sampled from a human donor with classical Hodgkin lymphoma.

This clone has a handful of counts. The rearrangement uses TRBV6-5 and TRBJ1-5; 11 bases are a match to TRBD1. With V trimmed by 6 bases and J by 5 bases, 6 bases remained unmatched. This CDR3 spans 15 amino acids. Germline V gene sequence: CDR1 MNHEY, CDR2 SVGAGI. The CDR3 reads CASSWTGGDDQPQHF. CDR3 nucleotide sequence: TGTGCCAGCAGCTGGACAGGGGGCGATGATCAGCCCCAGCATTTT.

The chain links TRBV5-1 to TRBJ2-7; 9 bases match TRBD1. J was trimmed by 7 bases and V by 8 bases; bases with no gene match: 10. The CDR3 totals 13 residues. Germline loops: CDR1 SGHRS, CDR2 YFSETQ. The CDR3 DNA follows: TGCGCCAGGACAGGGGGTAGACCTTCAGAGCAGTACGTC. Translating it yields CARTGGRPSEQYV.

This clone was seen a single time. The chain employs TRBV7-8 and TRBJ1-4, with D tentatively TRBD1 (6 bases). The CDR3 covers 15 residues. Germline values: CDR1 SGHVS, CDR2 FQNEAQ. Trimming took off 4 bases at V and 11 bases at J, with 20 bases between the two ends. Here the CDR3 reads CASSSRGQGGDKLFF. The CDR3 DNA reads TGTGCCAGCAGCTCCCGGGGGCAGGGAGGAGATAAACTGTTTTTT.

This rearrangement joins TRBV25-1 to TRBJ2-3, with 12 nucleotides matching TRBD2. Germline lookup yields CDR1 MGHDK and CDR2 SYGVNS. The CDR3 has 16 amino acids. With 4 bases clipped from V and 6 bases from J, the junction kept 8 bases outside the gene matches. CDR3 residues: CASSGRLAGVLDTQYF. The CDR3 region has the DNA TGTGCCAGCAGTGGCCGACTAGCGGGAGTGTTGGATACGCAGTATTTT.

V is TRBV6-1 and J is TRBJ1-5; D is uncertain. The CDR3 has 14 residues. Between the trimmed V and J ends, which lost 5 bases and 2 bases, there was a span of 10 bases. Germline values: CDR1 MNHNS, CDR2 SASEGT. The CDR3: CASSPDIGNQPQHF. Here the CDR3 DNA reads TGTGCCAGCAGTCCCGACATAGGCAATCAGCCCCAGCATTTT.

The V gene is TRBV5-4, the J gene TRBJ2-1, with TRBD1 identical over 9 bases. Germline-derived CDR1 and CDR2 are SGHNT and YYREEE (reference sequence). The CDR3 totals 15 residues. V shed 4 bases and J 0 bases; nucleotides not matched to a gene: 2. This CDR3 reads CASSPTGGSYNEQFF. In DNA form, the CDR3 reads TGTGCCAGCAGCCCGACAGGGGGCTCCTACAATGAGCAGTTCTTC.

CDR3 amino acids: CASSPQYQETQYF. DNA of the CDR3: TGTGCCAGCTCACCACAGTACCAAGAGACCCAGTACTTC. The J gene is TRBJ2-5, the V gene TRBV18; D is unclear. The V gene lost 1 base and the J gene lost 0 bases, with 3 bases spanning the gap. CDR1 is KGHSH, CDR2 LQKENI, per germline. The length of the CDR3 is 13 residues.